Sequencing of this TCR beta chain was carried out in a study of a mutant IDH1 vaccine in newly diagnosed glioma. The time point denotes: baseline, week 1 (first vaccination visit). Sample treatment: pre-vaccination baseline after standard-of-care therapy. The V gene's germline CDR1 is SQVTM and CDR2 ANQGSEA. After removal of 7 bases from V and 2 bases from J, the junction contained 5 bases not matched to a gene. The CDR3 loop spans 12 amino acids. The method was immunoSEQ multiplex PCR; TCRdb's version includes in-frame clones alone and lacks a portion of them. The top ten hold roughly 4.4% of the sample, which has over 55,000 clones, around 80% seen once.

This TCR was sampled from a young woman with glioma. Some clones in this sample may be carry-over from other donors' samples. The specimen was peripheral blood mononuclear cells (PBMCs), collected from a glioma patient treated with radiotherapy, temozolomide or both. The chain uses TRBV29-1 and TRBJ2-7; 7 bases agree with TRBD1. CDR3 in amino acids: CSARTGPYEQYF. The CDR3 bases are TGCAGCGCCAGGACAGGACCCTACGAGCAGTACTTC.